The 2 T cell receptor beta chains given below trace back to one sample, sequenced in a study of cytomegalovirus exposure and HLA in healthy donors. The PCR was carried out with 60 Vbeta primers and 13 Jbeta primers. Sequencing used immunoSEQ multiplex PCR; TCRdb keeps in-frame clones, though not all of them. Of about 110,000 clones listed, about 80% are singletons. The specimen sequenced was PBMCs. The receptors stem from a woman in her fifties or sixties in good health and CMV-seropositive.

As for this clone: A junction end diverges from the germline sequence, so it may reflect a read error. Other DNA sequences from this sample encode an identical CDR3 as well. The chain carries TRBV5-1 and TRBJ2-5, with 7 bases that match TRBD2. The CDR3 contains 14 residues. In germline, CDR1 is SGHRS, CDR2 YFSETQ. As DNA, the CDR3 is TGCGCCAGCAGCTTGGGGCGGGAGAAAGAGACTCAGTACTTC. The encoded protein is CASSLGREKETQYF. The full variable domain, in which reference TRBV5-1 and TRBJ2-5 provide the parts outside the CDR3, is KAGVTQTPRYLIKTRGQQVTLSCSPISGHRSVSWYQQTPGQGLQFLFEYFSETQRNKGNFPGRFSGRQFSNSRSEMNVSTLELGDSALYLCASSLGREKETQYFGPGTRLLVL.

The chain couples TRBV7-9 to TRBJ2-7, with D unclear. Germline lookup yields CDR1 SEHNR and CDR2 FQNEAQ (reference sequence). The ends were cut back, 5 bases at V and 3 bases at J, with 17 bases in the middle. The CDR3 is 15 amino acids. CDR3 nucleotides: TGTGCCAGCAGCCCCACGCAGACAAGTAACTACGAGCAGTACTTC. This encodes CASSPTQTSNYEQYF. Filled out from reference TRBV7-9 and TRBJ2-7, the complete variable domain reads DTGVSQNPRHKITKRGQNVTFRCDPISEHNRLYWYRQTLGQGPEFLTYFQNEAQLEKSRLLSDRFSAERPKGSFSTLEIQRTEQGDSAMYLCASSPTQTSNYEQYFGPGTRLTVT.